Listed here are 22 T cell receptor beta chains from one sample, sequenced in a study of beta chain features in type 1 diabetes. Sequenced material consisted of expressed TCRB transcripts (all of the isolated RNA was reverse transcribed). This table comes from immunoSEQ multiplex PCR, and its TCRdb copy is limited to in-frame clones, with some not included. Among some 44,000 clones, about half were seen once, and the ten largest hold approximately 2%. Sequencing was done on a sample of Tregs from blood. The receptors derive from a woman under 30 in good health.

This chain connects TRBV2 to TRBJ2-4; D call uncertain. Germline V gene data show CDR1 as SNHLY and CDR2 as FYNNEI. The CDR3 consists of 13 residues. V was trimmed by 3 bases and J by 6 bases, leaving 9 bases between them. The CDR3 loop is CASSESHTNIQYF. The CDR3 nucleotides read TGTGCCAGCAGTGAGTCTCACACAAACATTCAGTACTTC.

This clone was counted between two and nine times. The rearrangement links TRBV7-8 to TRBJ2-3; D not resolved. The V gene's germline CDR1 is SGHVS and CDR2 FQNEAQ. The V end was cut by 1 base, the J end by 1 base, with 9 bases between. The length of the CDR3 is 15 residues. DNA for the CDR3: TGTGCCAGCAGCTTAGGTTCAGGTCGCACAGATACGCAGTATTTT. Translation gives CASSLGSGRTDTQYF.

CDR3 protein: CASRGQNNQPQHF. CDR3 sequence (DNA): TGTGCCAGTAGGGGACAGAACAATCAGCCCCAGCATTTT. This chain connects TRBV19 to TRBJ1-5; 7 nucleotides align to TRBD1. CDR1 and CDR2 (germline): LNHDA, SQIVND (reference sequence). The junction had 2 bases not matched to a gene; V was cut back by 6 bases and J by 3 bases. The CDR3 runs to 13 residues.

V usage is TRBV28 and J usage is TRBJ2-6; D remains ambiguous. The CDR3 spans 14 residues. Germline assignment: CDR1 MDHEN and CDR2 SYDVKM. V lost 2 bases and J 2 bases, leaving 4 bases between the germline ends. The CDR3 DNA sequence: TGTGCCAGCAGTTTACCCGCTGGGGCCAACGTCCTGACTTTC. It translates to CASSLPAGANVLTF.

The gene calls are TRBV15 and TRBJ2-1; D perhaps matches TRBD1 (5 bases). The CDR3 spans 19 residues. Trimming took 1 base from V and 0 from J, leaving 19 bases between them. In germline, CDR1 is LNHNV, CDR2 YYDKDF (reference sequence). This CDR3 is CATSRGRGLGRGSYNEQFF. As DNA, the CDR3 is TGTGCCACCAGCAGAGGAAGAGGCTTAGGAAGGGGCTCCTACAATGAGCAGTTCTTC.

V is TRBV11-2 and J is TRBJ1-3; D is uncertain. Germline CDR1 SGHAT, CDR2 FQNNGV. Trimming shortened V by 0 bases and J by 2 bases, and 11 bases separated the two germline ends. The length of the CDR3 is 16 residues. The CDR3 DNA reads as TGTGCCAGCAGCTTAGAAAGACTGGTTGCTGGAAACACCATATATTTT. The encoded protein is CASSLERLVAGNTIYF.

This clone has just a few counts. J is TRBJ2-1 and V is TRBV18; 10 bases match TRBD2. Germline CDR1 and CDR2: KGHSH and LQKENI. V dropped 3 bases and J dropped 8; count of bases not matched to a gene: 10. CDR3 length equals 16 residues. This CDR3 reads CASSPFILAGNDEQFF. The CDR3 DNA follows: TGTGCCAGCTCACCTTTCATACTAGCGGGAAACGATGAGCAGTTCTTC. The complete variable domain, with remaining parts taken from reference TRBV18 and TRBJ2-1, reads NAGVMQNPRHLVRRRGQEARLRCSPMKGHSHVYWYRQLPEEGLKFMVYLQKENIIDESGMPKERFSAEFPKEGPSILRIQQVVRGDSAAYFCASSPFILAGNDEQFFGPGTRLTVL.

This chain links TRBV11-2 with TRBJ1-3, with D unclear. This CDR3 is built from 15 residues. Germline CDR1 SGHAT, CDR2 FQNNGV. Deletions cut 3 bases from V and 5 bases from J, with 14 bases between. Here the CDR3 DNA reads TGTGCCAGCAGCTTTGGGCTCAGCAACAGAAACACCATATATTTT. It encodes CASSFGLSNRNTIYF.

In DNA, the CDR3 is TGTGCCTGGAGTGTACGGGGGGCCATCTATGGCTACACCTTC. Its protein is CAWSVRGAIYGYTF. The chain carries TRBV30 and TRBJ1-2, with D maybe TRBD1 (6 bases). Germline V lookup: CDR1 GTSNPN, CDR2 SVGIG (reference sequence). CDR3 size: 14 residues. V lost 0 bases and J lost 4, with 12 bases in between.

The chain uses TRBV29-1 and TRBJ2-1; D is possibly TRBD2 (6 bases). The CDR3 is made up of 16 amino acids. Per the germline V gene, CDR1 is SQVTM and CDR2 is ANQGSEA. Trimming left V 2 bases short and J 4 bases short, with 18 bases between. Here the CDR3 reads CSVELRTGVYYNEQFF. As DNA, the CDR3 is TGCAGCGTTGAATTAAGGACGGGGGTCTATTACAATGAGCAGTTCTTC.

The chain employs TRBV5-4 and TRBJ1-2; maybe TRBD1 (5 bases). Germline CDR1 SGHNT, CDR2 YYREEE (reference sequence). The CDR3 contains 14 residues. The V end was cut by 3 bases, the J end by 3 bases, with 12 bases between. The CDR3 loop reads CASSWGEGDYGYTF. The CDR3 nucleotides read TGTGCCAGCAGCTGGGGGGAGGGAGACTATGGCTACACCTTC.

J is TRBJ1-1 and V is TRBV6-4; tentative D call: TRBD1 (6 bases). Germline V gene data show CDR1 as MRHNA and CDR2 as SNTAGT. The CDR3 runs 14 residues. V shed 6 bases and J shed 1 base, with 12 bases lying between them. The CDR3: CASRRTARNTEAFF. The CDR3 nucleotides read TGTGCCAGCAGAAGGACAGCTCGGAACACTGAAGCTTTCTTT.

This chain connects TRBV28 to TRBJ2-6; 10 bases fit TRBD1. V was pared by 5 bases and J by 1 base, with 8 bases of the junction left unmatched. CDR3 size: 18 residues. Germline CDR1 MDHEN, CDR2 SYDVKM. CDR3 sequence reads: CASSRPGQGRSGANVLTF. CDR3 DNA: TGTGCCAGCAGTCGCCCGGGACAGGGGAGGTCTGGGGCCAACGTCCTGACTTTC.

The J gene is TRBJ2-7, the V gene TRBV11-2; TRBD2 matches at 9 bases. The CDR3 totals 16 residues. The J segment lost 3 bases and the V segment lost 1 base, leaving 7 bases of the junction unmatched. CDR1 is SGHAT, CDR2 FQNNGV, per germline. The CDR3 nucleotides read TGTGCCAGCAGCTTAGGCCTGACTAGCGGAGACTACGAGCAGTACTTC. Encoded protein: CASSLGLTSGDYEQYF. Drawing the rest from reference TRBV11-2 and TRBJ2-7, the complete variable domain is EAGVAQSPRYKIIEKRQSVAFWCNPISGHATLYWYQQILGQGPKLLIQFQNNGVVDDSQLPKDRFSAERLKGVDSTLKIQPAKLEDSAVYLCASSLGLTSGDYEQYFGPGTRLTVT.

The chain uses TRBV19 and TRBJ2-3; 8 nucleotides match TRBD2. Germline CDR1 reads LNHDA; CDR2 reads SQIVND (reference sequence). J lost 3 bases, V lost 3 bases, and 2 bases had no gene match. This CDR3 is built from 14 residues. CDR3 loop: CASSMSGSTDTQYF. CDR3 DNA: TGTGCCAGTAGTATGAGCGGGAGTACAGATACGCAGTATTTT.

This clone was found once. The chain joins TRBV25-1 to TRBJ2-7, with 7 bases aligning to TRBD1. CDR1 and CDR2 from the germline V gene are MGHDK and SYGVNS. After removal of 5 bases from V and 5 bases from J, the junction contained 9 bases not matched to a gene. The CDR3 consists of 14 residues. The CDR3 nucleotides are TGTGCCAGCAGTCCCTACAGGGGATACGACGAGCAGTACTTC. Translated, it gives CASSPYRGYDEQYF.

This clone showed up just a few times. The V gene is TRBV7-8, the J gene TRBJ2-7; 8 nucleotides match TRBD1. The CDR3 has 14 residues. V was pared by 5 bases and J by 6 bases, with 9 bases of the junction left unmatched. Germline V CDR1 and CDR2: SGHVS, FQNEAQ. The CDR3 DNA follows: TGTGCCAGCAGCCCCCGGGACAGGCAACCCGAGCAGTACTTC. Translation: CASSPRDRQPEQYF. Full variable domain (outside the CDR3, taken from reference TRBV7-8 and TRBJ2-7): GAGVSQSPRYKVAKRGQDVALRCDPISGHVSLFWYQQALGQGPEFLTYFQNEAQLDKSGLPSDRFFAERPEGSVSTLKIQRTQQEDSAVYLCASSPRDRQPEQYFGPGTRLTVT.

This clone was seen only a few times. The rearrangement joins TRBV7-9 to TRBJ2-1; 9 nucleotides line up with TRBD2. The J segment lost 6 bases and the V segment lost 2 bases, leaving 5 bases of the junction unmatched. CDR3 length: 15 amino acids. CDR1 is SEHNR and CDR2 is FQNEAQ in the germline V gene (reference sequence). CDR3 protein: CASSLQAGGSNEQFF. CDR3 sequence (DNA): TGTGCCAGCAGCTTACAAGCGGGAGGTTCCAATGAGCAGTTCTTC.

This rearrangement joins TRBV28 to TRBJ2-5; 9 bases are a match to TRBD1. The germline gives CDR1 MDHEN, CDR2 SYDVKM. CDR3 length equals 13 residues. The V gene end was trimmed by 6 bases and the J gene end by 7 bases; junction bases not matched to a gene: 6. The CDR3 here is CASSYGTGRTQYF. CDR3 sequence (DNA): TGTGCCAGCAGCTACGGGACAGGGCGGACCCAGTACTTC.

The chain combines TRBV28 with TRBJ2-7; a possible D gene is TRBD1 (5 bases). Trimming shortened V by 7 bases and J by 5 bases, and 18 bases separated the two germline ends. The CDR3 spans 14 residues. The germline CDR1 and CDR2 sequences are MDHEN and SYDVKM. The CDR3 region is CASIAWGAGHEQYF. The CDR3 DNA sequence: TGTGCCAGCATTGCCTGGGGCGCAGGGCACGAGCAGTACTTC. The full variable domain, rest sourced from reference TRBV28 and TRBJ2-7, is DVKVTQSSRYLVKRTGEKVFLECVQDMDHENMFWYRQDPGLGLRLIYFSYDVKMKEKGDIPEGYSVSREKKERFSLILESASTNQTSMYLCASIAWGAGHEQYFGPGTRLTVT.

The CDR3 loop is CASSRREATEGYEQYF. The CDR3 DNA sequence: TGCGCCAGCAGCCGGAGGGAGGCTACCGAAGGATACGAGCAGTACTTC. The chain carries TRBV4-1 and TRBJ2-7, with a weak D call TRBD2 (6 bases). The germline gives CDR1 MGHRA, CDR2 YSYEKL. The CDR3 is 16 residues long. V gave up 4 bases and J gave up 4 bases, with 20 bases separating them.

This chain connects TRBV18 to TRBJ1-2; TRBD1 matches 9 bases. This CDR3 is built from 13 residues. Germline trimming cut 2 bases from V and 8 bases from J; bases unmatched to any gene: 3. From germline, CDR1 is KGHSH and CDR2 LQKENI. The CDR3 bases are TGTGCCAGCTCACCAGGACAGGGGATCGGCTACACCTTC. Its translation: CASSPGQGIGYTF.